These 4 T cell receptor beta chains were sequenced from one sample in a study of T cells in Graves' hyperthyroidism and ophthalmopathy. Amplification targeted TCR beta CDR3 regions from RNA transcripts. The HTBI set primed first-round TCR CDR3 RT-PCR. Each CDR3 protein gets one entry after TCRdb re-called the multiplex PCR reads with MiXCR. The sample holds around 500,000 distinct CDR3 sequences, roughly 15% seen once. Sequencing was carried out using blood. These receptors originate from a woman aged 25 to 39 with Graves' ophthalmopathy.

The sample holds many counts of this clonotype. V gene TRBV5-1 combines with J gene TRBJ2-7; D may be TRBD1 (6 bases). The V gene's germline CDR1 is SGHRS and CDR2 YFSETQ. The V end was cut by 0 bases, the J end by 5 bases, with 12 bases between. This CDR3 comprises 14 residues. The CDR3 spells CASSLATGFDEQYF. The CDR3 coding sequence is TGCGCCAGCAGCTTGGCAACAGGGTTCGACGAGCAGTACTTC. Full variable domain (rest looked up from reference TRBV5-1 and TRBJ2-7): KAGVTQTPRYLIKTRGQQVTLSCSPISGHRSVSWYQQTPGQGLQFLFEYFSETQRNKGNFPGRFSGRQFSNSRSEMNVSTLELGDSALYLCASSLATGFDEQYFGPGTRLTVT.

The genes are TRBV6-2 or TRBV6-3 and TRBJ2-1; 12 bases are shared with TRBD2. This CDR3 is 15 amino acids long. V trimming: 8 bases; J trimming: 4 bases; junction bases outside the gene matches: 6. CDR1 and CDR2 from the germline V gene are MNHEY and SVGEGT. In DNA form, the CDR3 reads TGTGCCAGCGGACTAGCGGGGAGTTTTTACAATGAGCAGTTCTTC. Protein sequence: CASGLAGSFYNEQFF.

This rearrangement joins TRBV19 to TRBJ1-5; no definite D call. Trimming shortened V by 5 bases and J by 4 bases, and 21 bases separated the two germline ends. The germline gives CDR1 LNHDA, CDR2 SQIVND (reference sequence). The CDR3 length is 17 residues. The CDR3 DNA follows: TGTGCCAGTAGTCGAGCCGTCTTCATAAAGAGGAATCAGCCCCAGCATTTT. Encoded protein: CASSRAVFIKRNQPQHF.

This clonotype was seen at least ten times. The chain combines TRBV18 with TRBJ1-6; 8 bases line up with TRBD1. CDR1 is KGHSH, CDR2 LQKENI, per germline. With V trimmed by 3 bases and J by 9 bases, 7 bases remained unmatched. This CDR3 has 15 amino acids. The CDR3 bases are TGTGCCAGCTCACCCGGACAGGGCGCGCCTTCACCCCTCCACTTT. Its translation is CASSPGQGAPSPLHF. Combining the CDR3 with reference TRBV18 and TRBJ1-6 gives the whole variable domain NAGVMQNPRHLVRRRGQEARLRCSPMKGHSHVYWYRQLPEEGLKFMVYLQKENIIDESGMPKERFSAEFPKEGPSILRIQQVVRGDSAAYFCASSPGQGAPSPLHFGNGTRLTVT.